The 14 T cell receptor beta chains reported below all come from one sample, sequenced in a study of T cell responses to AZD1222 COVID-19 vaccine. The data were produced by immunoSEQ multiplex PCR, yet TCRdb's version contains in-frame clones alone and is incomplete. Among 160,000 or so clones listed, roughly 90% were seen once. Sequences were derived from peripheral blood, sampled on day 0 of AZD1222 vaccination. These TCRs come from an adult in good health.

The chain employs TRBV6-5 and TRBJ2-3; 8 bases agree with TRBD2. This CDR3 is built from 15 residues. V shed 4 bases, J shed 2 bases, and the junction held 5 bases outside the gene matches. Germline assignment: CDR1 MNHEY and CDR2 SVGAGI. CDR3 sequence reads: CASSSGGTHTDTQYF. CDR3 nucleotide sequence: TGTGCCAGCAGTTCGGGGGGGACTCACACAGATACGCAGTATTTT.

The rearrangement joins TRBV12-3 or TRBV12-4 to TRBJ1-6; possibly TRBD1 for D (6 bases). V was shortened by 6 bases and J by 13 bases, with 16 bases between the two germline ends. This CDR3 has 13 residues. DNA of the CDR3: TGTGCCAGCAGCCCAAACAGGGTAGCGCCCCTCCACTTT. It is translated as CASSPNRVAPLHF.

The rearrangement uses TRBV28 and TRBJ2-3; 7 nucleotides line up with TRBD2. Germline V lookup: CDR1 MDHEN, CDR2 SYDVKM. This CDR3 has 15 residues. The J segment lost 4 bases and the V segment lost 7 bases, leaving 11 bases of the junction unmatched. The CDR3 bases are TGTGCCAGCACCAGAGGGAGGGATTGGGCAGATACGCAGTATTTT. As protein: CASTRGRDWADTQYF.

This chain joins TRBV19 and TRBJ1-2; D gene unclear. The ends were cut back, 1 base at V and 8 bases at J, with 20 bases in the middle. Per germline, CDR1 LNHDA and CDR2 SQIVND (reference sequence). This CDR3 is 16 amino acids long. In nucleotides, the CDR3 is TGTGCCAGTAGTATAGTGGCGATCTCCATTGGCGAGGGCTACACCTTC. Protein: CASSIVAISIGEGYTF.

The gene calls are TRBV6-4 and TRBJ1-1; D possibly corresponds to TRBD1 (5 bases). CDR1 and CDR2 from the germline V gene are MRHNA and SNTAGT. V was pared by 6 bases and J by 4 bases, with 21 bases between. This CDR3 contains 16 residues. The CDR3 spells CASRGAMVWLGTEAFF. CDR3 coding DNA: TGTGCCAGCAGAGGGGCGATGGTCTGGTTGGGCACTGAAGCTTTCTTT.

The chain recombines TRBV7-9 with TRBJ1-2; no definite D call. The length of the CDR3 is 16 residues. V shed 6 bases and J shed 8 bases, with 25 bases lying between them. Germline lookup yields CDR1 SEHNR and CDR2 FQNEAQ (reference sequence). Written as DNA, the CDR3 is TGTGCCAGCAGTCGTACCGGGGAAGAGTTTTTGGGGGGCTACACCTTC. This encodes CASSRTGEEFLGGYTF.

V is TRBV30 and J is TRBJ1-5; TRBD1 matches 8 bases. V lost 3 bases and J lost 2; bases outside the gene matches: 21. Germline V gene lookup returns CDR1 GTSNPN and CDR2 SVGIG (reference sequence). The CDR3 runs 20 residues. For the CDR3, the DNA is TGTGCCTGGAGCGGGATATCCGGGACAGGCTCTTGGAGGGGCAATCAGCCCCAGCATTTT. Amino acids: CAWSGISGTGSWRGNQPQHF.

This clone is a singleton in its sample. The gene calls are TRBV7-2 and TRBJ1-5; no definite D call. Germline V gives CDR1 SGHTA, CDR2 FQGNSA. CDR3 length equals 15 residues. V gave up 0 bases and J gave up 2 bases, with 8 bases separating them. CDR3 DNA: TGTGCCAGCAGCTTAGCGGCAGCCGGCAATCAGCCCCAGCATTTT. This sequence encodes CASSLAAAGNQPQHF.

The chain couples TRBV4-2 to TRBJ1-5; D remains unclear. Germline assignment: CDR1 LGHNA and CDR2 YNFKEQ. Between the trimmed V and J ends, which lost 0 bases and 7 bases, there was a span of 10 bases. CDR3 length: 14 amino acids. The CDR3 here is CASSQDRGVQPQHF. Here the CDR3 DNA reads TGTGCCAGCAGCCAAGATCGGGGAGTACAGCCCCAGCATTTT.

V and J are TRBV5-6 and TRBJ2-5; D is ambiguous. The CDR3 is made up of 12 amino acids. Germline lookup yields CDR1 SGHDT and CDR2 YYEEEE. V gave up 0 bases and J gave up 3 bases, with 3 bases separating them. DNA of the CDR3: TGTGCCAGCAGCTTGGACGAAGAGACCCAGTACTTC. Translated: CASSLDEETQYF.

V gene TRBV12-3 or TRBV12-4 combines with J gene TRBJ2-1, with no clear D. This CDR3 contains 12 residues. The V gene lost 2 bases and the J gene lost 15 bases, with 14 bases spanning the gap. CDR3 in DNA: TGTGCCAGCAGTTTAAGGTCCGGTGTTCCGTTCTTC. It translates to CASSLRSGVPFF.

The J gene is TRBJ2-7, the V gene TRBV6-5; D uncertain. The germline V gene encodes CDR1 MNHEY and CDR2 SVGAGI. Trimming took 5 bases from V and 6 from J, leaving 11 bases between them. This CDR3 has 12 amino acids. The DNA of the CDR3 is TGTGCCAGCAGTAGGACGGTGGGCGAGCAGTACTTC. Translated: CASSRTVGEQYF.

The rearrangement uses TRBV10-3 and TRBJ1-3; 10 bases fit TRBD1. Germline assignment: CDR1 ENHRY and CDR2 SYGVKD. This CDR3 spans 17 amino acids. V dropped 2 bases and J dropped 5; count of bases not matched to a gene: 9. The CDR3 region has the DNA TGTGCCATCAGTGAGCCTAAACCGGGACAGGGGCGAAACACCATATATTTT. Translation: CAISEPKPGQGRNTIYF.

V is TRBV27 and J is TRBJ1-6; 9 bases match TRBD1. This CDR3 contains 12 residues. The trim removed 5 bases at V and 16 bases at J, leaving 6 bases unmatched. Germline CDR1 MNHEY, CDR2 SMNVEV (reference sequence). The CDR3, as DNA: TGTGCCAGCAGTAGTGGGACAGGGATGCTCCACTTT. It encodes CASSSGTGMLHF.